The rows below give T cell receptor beta chains drawn from one sample of a study of T cells in Graves' hyperthyroidism and ophthalmopathy. In TCRdb, the multiplex PCR reads were re-called with MiXCR into one record per CDR3 protein. The sample includes about 290,000 distinct CDR3 sequences, approximately 14% of them seen just once. The sample consisted of blood. The receptors were gathered from a woman aged 35 to 49 with Graves' hyperthyroidism. The CDR3 runs from the conserved cysteine through the conserved F or W.

v_call: TRBV20-1; cdr3_aa: CSASQNLPSSYNEQFF
v_call: TRBV28; cdr3_aa: CASRSGQRYGYTF
v_call: TRBV20-1; cdr3_aa: CSVRQGPETQYF
v_call: TRBV12-3/TRBV12-4; cdr3_aa: CASSPTAPARGTEAFF
v_call: TRBV7-9; cdr3_aa: CASSLASGNTGELFF
v_call: TRBV28; cdr3_aa: CASSMVSSYNSPLHF
v_call: TRBV20-1; cdr3_aa: CSARDLLAGGGTDTQYF
v_call: TRBV6-1; cdr3_aa: CASSVTGGGGEAFF
v_call: TRBV28; cdr3_aa: CASSIQGMLGTGELFF
v_call: TRBV7-2; cdr3_aa: CASSLTGTANTEAFF
v_call: TRBV29-1; cdr3_aa: CSVVRENTEAFF
v_call: TRBV30; cdr3_aa: CAWTQPGLVHEQYF
v_call: TRBV6-1; cdr3_aa: CASSSSSAYNYEQYF
v_call: TRBV12-3/TRBV12-4; cdr3_aa: CASSSSGLWETQYF
v_call: TRBV20-1; cdr3_aa: CSPVRGETQYF
v_call: TRBV7-9; cdr3_aa: CASSPRGDQYNEQFF
v_call: TRBV30; cdr3_aa: CAWKRGYNEQFF
v_call: TRBV29-1; cdr3_aa: CSVSGGRVNEQFF
v_call: TRBV13; cdr3_aa: CASSRRAEQYF
v_call: TRBV28; cdr3_aa: CASSFAGGTAGEKLFF
v_call: TRBV6-2/TRBV6-3; cdr3_aa: CASSLPGLAAGELFF
v_call: TRBV6-1; cdr3_aa: CASSSPSGTQETQYF
v_call: TRBV15; cdr3_aa: CATSLTWGPQETQYF
v_call: TRBV28; cdr3_aa: CASSSTGIAGEQETQYF
v_call: TRBV12-3/TRBV12-4; cdr3_aa: CASTLLPSGRSPQFF
v_call: TRBV2; cdr3_aa: CASRRTSGKLLYNEQFF
v_call: TRBV4-2; cdr3_aa: CASSQEREGLGEQYF
v_call: TRBV12-3/TRBV12-4; cdr3_aa: CASSSNPGQGKYGYTF
v_call: TRBV20-1; cdr3_aa: CSAPGTGGPTDTQYF
v_call: TRBV28; cdr3_aa: CASSESGRLREQFF
v_call: TRBV27; cdr3_aa: CASSSRFSGTTRGTQYF
v_call: TRBV5-5; cdr3_aa: CASSFDFSTNEKLFF
v_call: TRBV7-6; cdr3_aa: CASSLEGTAGGGYTF
v_call: TRBV29-1; cdr3_aa: CSVEDGRGARGYTF
v_call: TRBV30; cdr3_aa: CAWTDSGPQFF
v_call: TRBV19; cdr3_aa: CASSEVSGRQETQYF
v_call: TRBV18; cdr3_aa: CASSPPSSRATEAFF
v_call: TRBV5-1; cdr3_aa: CASSIWTGENTEAFF
v_call: TRBV7-9; cdr3_aa: CASSPLGGDNSPLHF
v_call: TRBV29-1; cdr3_aa: CSVEEGSSTEAFF
v_call: TRBV7-3; cdr3_aa: CASSQGPSGNTIYF
v_call: TRBV11-3; cdr3_aa: CASSRETGSTQISYNEQFF
v_call: TRBV18; cdr3_aa: CASSPPIIDTQYF
v_call: TRBV6-1; cdr3_aa: CASSSTLRASTEAFF
v_call: TRBV20-1; cdr3_aa: CSPFRDSIQYF
v_call: TRBV20-1; cdr3_aa: CSASRPGTSTDTQYF
v_call: TRBV20-1; cdr3_aa: CSARGAKNIQYF
v_call: TRBV25-1; cdr3_aa: CASSGAGRPLPTTNEKLFF
v_call: TRBV18; cdr3_aa: CASSLNWDSAYNEQFF
v_call: TRBV20-1; cdr3_aa: CSAKSGSTDTQYF
v_call: TRBV12-3/TRBV12-4; cdr3_aa: CASSGGDRGWSPLHF
v_call: TRBV30; cdr3_aa: CAWRAFSGTNYGYTF
v_call: TRBV6-1; cdr3_aa: CASSSQGAGDTQYF
v_call: TRBV24-1; cdr3_aa: CATAVADTQYF
v_call: TRBV3-1; cdr3_aa: CASSQDDLQDEQYF
v_call: TRBV20-1; cdr3_aa: CSARGQGSTDTQYF